This T cell receptor beta chain was obtained from a study of CD8+ T cells in alopecia areata. With respect to this clone: Different DNA sequences within this sample yield the same CDR3.

TCR sequencing used cDNA made by reverse transcription of extracted RNA. Here immunoSEQ multiplex PCR was the method, and the copy in TCRdb shows in-frame clones only, minus some. The table includes over 200,000 clones, approximately 52% detected once. CDR1 and CDR2 from the germline V gene are SGHRS and YFSETQ. This CDR3 is built from 14 residues. Germline trimming cut 0 bases from V and 8 bases from J; bases unmatched to any gene: 4. Here the sequenced sample was CD4+ T cells sorted from blood, taken at week 0. The chain has TRBV5-1 and TRBJ1-2; 10 bases are shared with TRBD1. This sequence was found in a human donor with alopecia areata. The CDR3 sequence: CASSLADRGLGYTF. CDR3 sequence (DNA): TGCGCCAGCAGCTTGGCTGACAGGGGGCTCGGCTACACCTTC.